The 8 T cell receptor beta chains given below trace back to one sample, sequenced in a study of blood T cell repertoires in COVID-19. TCRdb's copy holds only in-frame clones and misses some; the assay was immunoSEQ multiplex PCR. In the table there are about 140,000 clones, around nine tenths of which are singletons. The sequencing input was peripheral blood. These receptors were obtained from a human donor in a cohort sampled during active COVID-19.

The chain recombines TRBV2 with TRBJ1-2; a possible D gene is TRBD1 (6 bases). Germline values: CDR1 SNHLY, CDR2 FYNNEI. The CDR3 runs to 12 residues. Trimming cost V 4 bases and J 7 bases, with 10 bases left between them. The CDR3 region has the DNA TGTGCCAGCAGTGGACAGGACAGTGGCTACACCTTC. Amino acids: CASSGQDSGYTF.

The CDR3 region has the DNA TGTGCCAGCAGTTACCCCGGACAGTACGAGCAGTACTTC. The encoded protein is CASSYPGQYEQYF. The V gene is TRBV6-6, the J gene TRBJ2-7, with D possibly TRBD1 on 6 matching bases. V lost 2 bases and J lost 4, with 9 bases in between. The CDR3 consists of 13 residues. Germline CDR1 is MNHNY and CDR2 is SVGAGI (reference sequence).

J is TRBJ2-1 and V is TRBV20-1, with unresolved D. V shed 3 bases and J shed 15 bases, with 15 bases lying between them. The CDR3 consists of 11 residues. Germline-derived CDR1 and CDR2 are DFQATT and SNEGSKA (reference sequence). For the CDR3, the DNA is TGCAGTGCTAGCGAGGTTCGTAGTTTGTTCTTC. It codes for CSASEVRSLFF.

V usage is TRBV6-1 and J usage is TRBJ2-5; 8 positions agree with TRBD2. Trimming removed 1 base from V and 2 bases from J; junction bases left unmatched: 12. Germline lookup yields CDR1 MNHNS and CDR2 SASEGT. CDR3 size: 18 residues. CDR3 sequence (DNA): TGTGCCAGCAGTGAAGGCCAGCGGGGGAGCTGGAGACAAGAGACCCAGTACTTC. It is translated as CASSEGQRGSWRQETQYF.

CDR3 residues: CSELSGTLSYNEQFF. The CDR3 DNA is TGCAGCGAGCTATCAGGAACCCTTTCCTACAATGAGCAGTTCTTC. The chain joins TRBV29-1 to TRBJ2-1; no firm D call. Germline-derived CDR1 and CDR2 are SQVTM and ANQGSEA. This CDR3 has 15 residues. V was cut by 7 bases and J by 1 base, with 17 bases left in between.

This rearrangement joins TRBV14 to TRBJ2-3; D is unresolved. Germline CDR1 is SGHDN and CDR2 is FVKESK. The V and J ends lost 2 bases and 6 bases respectively, with 15 bases between them. CDR3 length equals 15 residues. The CDR3 coding sequence is TGTGCCAGCAGCCAAATCGACTCCGCTCGGGATACGCAGTATTTT. This sequence encodes CASSQIDSARDTQYF.

The count of this clone is one. The V call is TRBV19, the J call TRBJ2-1; the match to TRBD1 covers 8 bases. After removal of 5 bases from V and 4 bases from J, the junction contained 16 bases not matched to a gene. Germline CDR1 reads LNHDA; CDR2 reads SQIVND (reference sequence). The CDR3 totals 18 residues. CDR3: CASSLHSLQGGAYNEQFF. For the CDR3, the DNA is TGTGCCAGTAGTCTTCATTCACTACAGGGGGGCGCGTACAATGAGCAGTTCTTC. The full variable domain, with the rest looked up from reference TRBV19 and TRBJ2-1, is DGGITQSPKYLFRKEGQNVTLSCEQNLNHDAMYWYRQDPGQGLRLIYYSQIVNDFQKGDIAEGYSVSREKKESFPLTVTSAQKNPTAFYLCASSLHSLQGGAYNEQFFGPGTRLTVL.

The rearrangement joins TRBV25-1 to TRBJ2-3; 7 positions agree with TRBD2. V lost 1 base, J lost 3 bases, and 4 bases stayed unmatched. Per germline, CDR1 MGHDK and CDR2 SYGVNS. This CDR3 is 15 amino acids long. The CDR3 nucleotides are TGTGCCAGCAGTGAATGGCGGGAGTGGACAGATACGCAGTATTTT. Its protein product is CASSEWREWTDTQYF.